These 24 T cell receptor beta chains share one sample of origin, sequenced in a study of tumor and adjacent non-tumor tissue in lung cancer. A modified ARM-PCR protocol with three rounds of nested PCR amplified TCRbeta. MiXCR was run by TCRdb on the multiplex PCR reads, yielding one entry per CDR3 protein. The sample has about 110,000 distinct CDR3 sequences, over 75% seen once. This sample's RNA came from whole unsorted tissue. Sequencing input: lung tumor tissue. The origin of the receptors is a man between 65 and 85 years old with non-small cell lung cancer.

This clonotype has more than one count but fewer than ten. This may come from a read error, since a much larger clone is one base off. V is TRBV5-1 and J is TRBJ2-7, with a weak D call TRBD2 (5 bases). The CDR3 is 15 amino acids. Germline assignment: CDR1 SGHRS and CDR2 YFSETQ. The CDR3 region has the DNA TGCGCCAGCACCTTGGTGACAAGAGAGAGCGGCGAGCAGTACTTC. Its protein is CASTLVTRESGEQYF.

Concerning this clonotype itself: The conserved closing phenylalanine or tryptophan is absent in this CDR3, likely reflecting a read error. The limits of the CDR3 on the DNA are not certain, so only TCRdb's listed CDR3 is given. This chain links TRBV11-2 with TRBJ2-3. The V gene's germline CDR1 is SGHAT and CDR2 FQNNGV. Counting both end residues, the CDR3 totals 13 amino acids. CDR3 sequence: CAMSGRSTDTRYC.

This clonotype has a count of ten or more. This chain connects TRBV2 to TRBJ1-5, with D tentatively TRBD1 (5 bases). Between the trimmed V and J ends, which lost 7 bases and 5 bases, there was a span of 15 bases. The germline V gene has CDR1 SNHLY and CDR2 FYNNEI. The CDR3 is 14 residues long. DNA for the CDR3: TGTGCCAGCACAGGCAGGGAGGGCTATCAGCCCCAGCATTTT. The encoded protein is CASTGREGYQPQHF.

V is TRBV29-1 and J is TRBJ2-4; D possibly corresponds to TRBD1 (5 bases). V lost 8 bases and J lost 9, with 20 bases in between. This CDR3 comprises 13 residues. Per the germline V gene, CDR1 is SQVTM and CDR2 is ANQGSEA. The CDR3: CSTSAGDRGIQYF. The CDR3, as DNA: TGCAGCACCTCTGCCGGTGACAGAGGCATTCAGTACTTC. Full variable domain (rest looked up from reference TRBV29-1 and TRBJ2-4): SAVISQKPSRDICQRGTSLTIQCQVDSQVTMMFWYRQQPGQSLTLIATANQGSEATYESGFVIDKFPISRPNLTFSTLTVSNMSPEDSSIYLCSTSAGDRGIQYFGAGTRLSVL.

The rearrangement links TRBV6-2 or TRBV6-3 to TRBJ2-1; D unclear. CDR1 is MNHEY and CDR2 is SVGEGT in the germline V gene. The CDR3 contains 13 residues. CDR3 nucleotide sequence: TGTACCTGCAACAGAGGCGATTACAATGAGCAGTTCTTC. It is translated as CTCNRGDYNEQFF.

The chain links TRBV6-5 to TRBJ2-7, with 7 bases fitting TRBD2. The CDR3 sequence is 15 residues long. CDR1 is MNHEY, CDR2 SVGAGI, per germline. CDR3 residues: CAFGRRLAGSFEQYF. CDR3 nucleotide sequence: TGTGCATTCGGAAGGAGACTAGCAGGTTCTTTCGAGCAGTACTTC.

This chain links TRBV20-1 with TRBJ2-3, with a tentative D call TRBD1 (5 bases). The closer fit of TRBJ1-5 to the DNA end suggests the J call may be wrong. Germline V CDR1 and CDR2: DFQATT, SNEGSKA (reference sequence). This CDR3 region has 16 residues. The CDR3 sequence: CTARGKSGGVTDTQHF. The CDR3 DNA reads as TGCACTGCCCGAGGGAAAAGCGGGGGGGTCACAGATACTCAGCATTTT.

On this clonotype itself: A much larger clone lies one base from this, so it may be a read error. CDR3 in DNA: TGCAGTGCTAGAGATACGGGTATCGGGAGGTCATATCAGTACTTC. Its protein product is CSARDTGIGRSYQYF. The rearrangement links TRBV20-1 to TRBJ2-7; the match to TRBD2 covers 7 bases. The CDR3 runs 15 residues. The ends lost 0 bases at V and 10 bases at J; junction bases unmatched: 15. The V gene's germline CDR1 is DFQATT and CDR2 SNEGSKA (reference sequence).

On this clonotype: The junction departs from the called germline gene at one end, perhaps through a read error. The rearrangement links TRBV6-5 to TRBJ1-6, with D hard to call. CDR1 and CDR2 from the germline V gene are MNHEY and SVGAGI. This CDR3 comprises 15 residues. CDR3 in amino acids: CVSSYSDGKYSPLHF. CDR3 coding DNA: TGTGTCAGCAGTTATTCCGACGGTAAATATTCACCCCTCCACTTC.

The gene calls are TRBV28 and TRBJ1-2; no definite D call. V was trimmed by 7 bases and J by 5 bases, leaving 17 bases between them. This CDR3 contains 14 residues. Germline V gene sequence: CDR1 MDHEN, CDR2 SYDVKM. The CDR3 DNA sequence: TGTGCCAGCAAGAACCGAGGGTGCGCATATGGCTACACCTTC. The encoded protein is CASKNRGCAYGYTF.

As regards this clonotype: A much larger clone is a single base away; this may be a read error. The rearrangement links TRBV28 to TRBJ2-3; D is unclear. The length of the CDR3 is 14 residues. In germline, CDR1 is MDHEN, CDR2 SYDVKM. CDR3 nucleotides: TGTGCCAGCAGTTTATTCTGGTACACAGATATGCAGTATTTT. This encodes CASSLFWYTDMQYF.

A remark on this clonotype: The junction and the germline gene differ at one end; a read error may be behind it. The chain recombines TRBV6-6 with TRBJ2-1; 7 bases fit TRBD2. The CDR3 has 13 amino acids. Germline loops: CDR1 MNHNY, CDR2 SVGAGI (reference sequence). The CDR3: CASQTSRRDDQFF. In DNA, the CDR3 is TGTGCCAGCCAGACTAGCAGGAGGGATGATCAGTTCTTC.

This clonotype was seen a handful of times. Just one base apart from a much larger clone, this may be a read error. The chain is built from TRBV6-6 and TRBJ1-5; D gene ambiguous. This CDR3 is 14 amino acids long. The germline V and J ends were trimmed by 6 bases and 0 bases, with 9 bases remaining between them. The germline V gene encodes CDR1 MNHNY and CDR2 SVGAGI (reference sequence). The CDR3 region is CASRLHISNQPQHF. Here the CDR3 DNA reads TGTGCCAGCAGACTACACATTAGCAATCAGCCCCAGCATTTT.

This chain links TRBV7-3 with TRBJ2-3, with 11 bases matching TRBD2. The CDR3 is made up of 15 amino acids. The germline V gene encodes CDR1 SGHTA and CDR2 FQGTGA. J was trimmed by 1 base and V by 5 bases; bases with no gene match: 2. The CDR3 sequence is CASSHSGGGTDTQYF. In DNA form, the CDR3 reads TGTGCCAGCAGCCATAGCGGGGGGGGCACAGATACGCAGTATTTT.

This clonotype came up a few times. A much larger clone differs from this one at a single base, so this may be a read error. This chain uses TRBV11-2 with TRBJ2-3; D uncertain. This CDR3 has 14 amino acids. The germline CDR1 and CDR2 sequences are SGHAT and FQNNGV. Trimming took off 5 bases at V and 8 bases at J, with 17 bases between the two ends. This chain's CDR3 is CASSHRTSTVTQYF. Written as DNA, the CDR3 is TGTGCCAGCAGCCACCGGACCTCTACGGTTACGCAGTATTTT. The whole variable domain, filled in from reference TRBV11-2 and TRBJ2-3, reads EAGVAQSPRYKIIEKRQSVAFWCNPISGHATLYWYQQILGQGPKLLIQFQNNGVVDDSQLPKDRFSAERLKGVDSTLKIQPAKLEDSAVYLCASSHRTSTVTQYFGPGTRLTVL.

Concerning this clonotype itself: One end of the junction is discordant with germline, which a read error may explain. The genes are TRBV12-3 or TRBV12-4 and TRBJ2-1; 9 bases are a match to TRBD2. This CDR3 spans 17 amino acids. In nucleotides, the CDR3 is TGTGCCAGTAGTTTAGGTAGCGGGGGTCGCATCTACAATGAGCAGTTCTTC. It translates to CASSLGSGGRIYNEQFF.

Concerning this clonotype: The CDR3 carries no conserved terminal phenylalanine or tryptophan, so it likely arises from a read error. This rearrangement joins TRBV5-6 to TRBJ2-4, with 9 bases lining up with TRBD1. Germline V gene data show CDR1 as SGHDT and CDR2 as YYEEEE. The junction had 15 bases not matched to a gene; V was cut back by 5 bases and J by 6 bases. This CDR3 is 17 amino acids long. The CDR3 sequence is CASSATRTGVVGNIQYI. In DNA, the CDR3 is TGTGCCAGCAGTGCTACCCGGACAGGGGTCGTTGGAAACATTCAGTACATC.

Remarks on this clonotype: A junction end diverges from the germline sequence, so it may reflect a read error. The chain carries TRBV11-2 and TRBJ2-1, with D perhaps being TRBD1 or TRBD2 (5 bases each). The DNA end is a closer match to TRBJ2-7, so the J assignment may be wrong. The CDR3 is made up of 14 amino acids. Germline V gene sequence: CDR1 SGHAT, CDR2 FQNNGV. In nucleotides, the CDR3 is TGTGTCAGCAACTTAGCGAGACAGTACAATGAGCAGTACTTC. Translating gives CVSNLARQYNEQYF.

On this clonotype: One end of the junction fails to match germline, which may point to a read error. The chain recombines TRBV4-1 with TRBJ2-5; D unresolved. Germline CDR1 reads MGHRA; CDR2 reads YSYEKL. The CDR3 sequence is 14 residues long. The CDR3 DNA reads as TGTGTCAGCAGGCAACAGTTGGGGCAAGAGACCCAGTACTTC. Encoded protein: CVSRQQLGQETQYF.

The chain employs TRBV5-1 and TRBJ1-2, with D tentatively TRBD1 (5 bases). The CDR3 runs 15 residues. In germline, CDR1 is SGHRS, CDR2 YFSETQ. V gave up 8 bases and J gave up 3 bases, with 20 bases separating them. The CDR3 spells CASSILGVGYYGYTF. In DNA form, the CDR3 reads TGCGCCAGTAGCATCTTAGGGGTTGGCTACTATGGCTACACCTTC.

As for this clonotype: A much larger clone is a single base away; this may be a read error. This chain joins TRBV14 and TRBJ1-1; TRBD1 might be the D (6 bases). This CDR3 contains 15 residues. Germline assignment: CDR1 SGHDN and CDR2 FVKESK. Trimming removed 3 bases at V and 0 bases at J, with 11 bases between. The CDR3 region has the DNA TGTGCCAGCAGCCATGCTAGGGGGTTGAACACTGAAGCTTTCTTT. This codes for CASSHARGLNTEAFF.

The chain carries TRBV11-1 and TRBJ2-1; 10 bases map to TRBD1. The V gene's germline CDR1 is SGHAT and CDR2 FQDESV (reference sequence). The J segment lost 10 bases and the V segment lost 9 bases, leaving 18 bases of the junction unmatched. The CDR3 consists of 16 residues. The DNA for the CDR3 is TGTGCCAGTAGCGCCCGGCCGGGACAGGGGCCACAAGAGCAGTTCTTC. This encodes CASSARPGQGPQEQFF.

The chain recombines TRBV6-5 with TRBJ2-3; 8 bases match TRBD1. CDR1 is MNHEY and CDR2 is SVGAGI in the germline V gene. V gave up 10 bases and J gave up 1 base; unmatched junction bases: 10. The CDR3 consists of 15 residues. CDR3 in DNA: TGTGCCAACAACACTCCGGACAGGGGCACAGATACGCAGTATTTT. Amino acids: CANNTPDRGTDTQYF.

About this clonotype itself: The junction shows a germline mismatch at one end, possibly a read error. The V call is TRBV11-3, the J call TRBJ2-1; TRBD2 matches 8 bases. CDR1 and CDR2 (germline): SGHNT, YENEEA. The length of the CDR3 is 17 residues. The CDR3 region is CASSLLGTRGGYNEQFF. Written as DNA, the CDR3 is TGTGCCAGCAGTCTCCTAGGGACTAGGGGGGGCTACAATGAACAGTTCTTC. The full variable domain, with the rest looked up from reference TRBV11-3 and TRBJ2-1, is EAGVVQSPRYKIIEKKQPVAFWCNPISGHNTLYWYLQNLGQGPELLIRYENEEAVDDSQLPKDRFSAERLKGVDSTLKIQPAELGDSAVYLCASSLLGTRGGYNEQFFGPGTRLTVL.